A selection of T cell receptor beta chains follows, all from one sample in a study of T cells in Graves' hyperthyroidism and ophthalmopathy. TCRdb processed the multiplex PCR reads anew with MiXCR; each CDR3 protein has one entry. The table includes about 590,000 distinct CDR3 sequences, 13% to 15% detected once. Sequenced input: blood. The origin of the receptors is a woman younger than 35 with Graves' ophthalmopathy. Each CDR3 is given with its conserved first and last residue. Clone size is given for some rows only: seen once, a few or many times, or a class if the clone is expanded.

>TRBV7-9|19|many|TRBJ2-7
CASSPRILAGGLSSYEQYF
>TRBV20-1|12|once|TRBJ1-1
CSASQGNTEAFF
>TRBV5-5|15|-|TRBJ2-7
CASSDTGTGLYEQYF
>TRBV5-5|15|few|TRBJ2-7
CASSPLQGAVYEQYF
>TRBV30|15|-|TRBJ1-5
CAWSVQRLGNQPQHF
>TRBV3-1|16|few|TRBJ1-2
CASSPSFVVGNYGYTF
>TRBV3-1|14|many|TRBJ1-6
CASEPGTSNSPLHF
>TRBV2|15|many|TRBJ2-2
CASRRTSGNTGELFF
>TRBV7-8|17|many|TRBJ2-3
CASSSQPRGQGTDTQYF
>TRBV7-2|15|many|TRBJ2-1
CASSRSGRVDNEQFF
>TRBV5-7|16|-|TRBJ2-4
CASSNRLAGAKNIQYF
>TRBV28|17|many|TRBJ2-7
CASSFVGLGPSSYEQYF
>TRBV11-3|13|few|TRBJ2-7
CASSLEEGDEQYF
>TRBV19|15|-|TRBJ2-1
CASSIELAGQGEQFF
>TRBV7-6|14|-|TRBJ2-3
CASSLDLDPDTQYF
>TRBV20-1|13|many|TRBJ1-2
CSARRQGLDGYTF
>TRBV12-5|15|many|TRBJ1-1
CASGSHPGGNTEAFF
>TRBV20-1|13|many|TRBJ1-1
CSASRTGNTEAFF
>TRBV24-1|15|-|TRBJ2-7
CATSDPTAEPYEQYF
>TRBV9|19|few|TRBJ2-1
CASSVEGGGLAGSYNEQFF
>TRBV30|13|many|TRBJ2-1
CAWSLGSYNEQFF
>TRBV28|14|many|TRBJ2-3
CASRNLAFTDTQYF
>TRBV6-1|16|-|TRBJ1-6
CASRKITASLNSPLHF
>TRBV20-1|15|many|TRBJ2-7
CSARAASGGDYEQYF
>TRBV2|14|-|TRBJ1-5
CASCPLDSVRPQHF
>TRBV20-1|15|many|TRBJ2-1
CSARVAGVPYNEQFF
>TRBV7-8|13|many|TRBJ2-1
CASSPGAINEQFF